These T cell receptor beta chains were read from a single sample in a study of T cell responses to AZD1222 COVID-19 vaccine. Generated by immunoSEQ multiplex PCR, the TCRdb table keeps only in-frame clones and is missing some. In the table there are 150,000 or so clones, roughly nine tenths of which are singletons. The sample in question was peripheral blood, obtained on day 0 of AZD1222 vaccination. The origin of the receptors is an adult in good health. Both conserved end residues are part of each CDR3. A D gene is named only where the DNA matches it firmly.

TGTGCCAGTAAACCTGCGCGCAGGAGCCACGATGAAAAACTGTTTTTT,CASKPARRSHDEKLFF,TRBV19,TRBJ1-4,-
TGTGCCAGCAGCCTCCGGCGGGGTCCAGATACGCAGTATTTT,CASSLRRGPDTQYF,TRBV7-2,TRBJ2-3,-
TGTGCCAGTAGTACCGTCCCGAGGACAGGGGGAAACACCATATATTTT,CASSTVPRTGGNTIYF,TRBV19,TRBJ1-3,TRBD1
TGTGCCAGCAGCGTAGACCTTAGCGGGAGTGAGACCCAGTACTTC,CASSVDLSGSETQYF,TRBV9,TRBJ2-5,TRBD2
TGTGCCAGCGGGGACAGGGATGGGACTTATGGCTACACCTTC,CASGDRDGTYGYTF,TRBV6-5,TRBJ1-2,TRBD1
TGCGCCAGCAGCCTAGGGGACAGGAGCTCCTACGAGCAGTACTTC,CASSLGDRSSYEQYF,TRBV5-1,TRBJ2-7,TRBD1
TGTGCCAGCAGCCGTACGGGTTCCTACGAGCAGTACTTC,CASSRTGSYEQYF,TRBV3-1/TRBV3-2,TRBJ2-7,-
TGTGCCAGCAGCTTAGGGGGGCTCGGCACTGAAGCTTTCTTT,CASSLGGLGTEAFF,TRBV7-9,TRBJ1-1,-
TGTGCCAGCAGCCAACAGGCAGGGAACGAGCAGTACTTC,CASSQQAGNEQYF,TRBV28,TRBJ2-7,-
TGTGCCACCGCCGGGACGGTGAACACTGAAGCTTTCTTT,CATAGTVNTEAFF,TRBV19,TRBJ1-1,-
TGTGCCAGCAGCCAAGAGGCCCAGGGAGACTACAATGAGCAGTTCTTC,CASSQEAQGDYNEQFF,TRBV14,TRBJ2-1,-
TGTGCCAGCAGTAAGGGACAGGGGCCCGGAGGCTCCTACAATGAGCAGTTCTTC,CASSKGQGPGGSYNEQFF,TRBV2,TRBJ2-1,TRBD1
TGTGCCAGCAGCTTGTCCCTTCTAGCGGGGGGAGCAGATACGCAGTATTTT,CASSLSLLAGGADTQYF,TRBV5-8,TRBJ2-3,TRBD2
TGTGCCAGCGGCCTCACAGGGTCTAGGGAGACCCAGTACTTC,CASGLTGSRETQYF,TRBV11-2,TRBJ2-5,-
TGTGCCAGCAGCTTAAATAGAGGGGGCTCTGGGGAGCTGTTTTTT,CASSLNRGGSGELFF,TRBV7-3,TRBJ2-2,TRBD1
TGCGCCAGCAGCCAAGATTTGGAGGGCACTGAAGCTTTCTTT,CASSQDLEGTEAFF,TRBV4-3,TRBJ1-1,-
TGTGCCAGCAGCTTAGGGACAGGGATCTACGAGCAGTACTTC,CASSLGTGIYEQYF,TRBV5-5,TRBJ2-7,TRBD1
TGTGCCAGCAGCTCAAGGACAGGGGATGGAACTGAAGCTTTCTTT,CASSSRTGDGTEAFF,TRBV11-3,TRBJ1-1,TRBD1
TGTGCCAGCAGCCAGACTACGCCGGAGACCCAGTACTTC,CASSQTTPETQYF,TRBV3-1/TRBV3-2,TRBJ2-5,-
TGCGCCAGCAGCTTCAACGCACTGTACCAAGAGACCCAGTACTTC,CASSFNALYQETQYF,TRBV5-1,TRBJ2-5,-
TGTGCCAGCTCAATTGGCGACGAGCAGTACTTC,CASSIGDEQYF,TRBV18,TRBJ2-7,-
TGTGCCAGCAGACCTACCTGGGACAGAATATACGAGCAGTACTTC,CASRPTWDRIYEQYF,TRBV6-5,TRBJ2-7,TRBD1
TGTGCCTGGAGTGAGGGGTTCTATGGCTACACCTTC,CAWSEGFYGYTF,TRBV30,TRBJ1-2,-
TGCGCCAGCAGCTTGCCCTCCGGAAACACTGAAGCTTTCTTT,CASSLPSGNTEAFF,TRBV5-1,TRBJ1-1,-
TGTGCCAGCAGCCCCATGGGTAGGGTGGCTGGAAACACCATATATTTT,CASSPMGRVAGNTIYF,TRBV7-2,TRBJ1-3,-
TGTGCCAGCAGTTCCACCGGACCATTTAATGAGCAGTTCTTC,CASSSTGPFNEQFF,TRBV6-5,TRBJ2-1,-
TGTGCCAGCAGCCCGACTTCTGGCACAGCCTACAATGAGCAGTTCTTC,CASSPTSGTAYNEQFF,TRBV7-3,TRBJ2-1,-
TGTGCCAGCAAACCGGGACAGGGATCCCCGACGCAGTATTTT,CASKPGQGSPTQYF,TRBV19,TRBJ2-3,TRBD1
TGTGCCAGCAGCCTCCCGGGACCGACAGATACGCAGTATTTT,CASSLPGPTDTQYF,TRBV3-1/TRBV3-2,TRBJ2-3,-
TGTGCCAGCAGTGATCCGGGACGGACTGAAGCTTTCTTT,CASSDPGRTEAFF,TRBV2,TRBJ1-1,-
TGTGCCAGCAGTGCCAGTTACAATCAGCCCCAGCATTTT,CASSASYNQPQHF,TRBV6-4,TRBJ1-5,-
TGCGCCAGCAGCCAAGGGGCAGGGGCGGCCGGGGAGCTGTTTTTT,CASSQGAGAAGELFF,TRBV4-3,TRBJ2-2,-
TGTGCCAGCAGCTTAGAGGGTTCAGGTCAGCCCCAGCATTTT,CASSLEGSGQPQHF,TRBV11-2,TRBJ1-5,-
TGTGCCAGCAGTGAAGAAGGCTTTTTCGAGCAGTTCTTC,CASSEEGFFEQFF,TRBV2,TRBJ2-1,-
TGTGCCAGCAGTATAGAAAGACAGGGAGAGCAGTTCTTC,CASSIERQGEQFF,TRBV25-1,TRBJ2-1,TRBD1
TGTGCCATCACCAAAAAGGGACTAGCGGGAGGAAATGAGCAGTTCTTC,CAITKKGLAGGNEQFF,TRBV10-3,TRBJ2-1,TRBD2
TGTGCCAGCAGTTTCTCCGGTCAGACGAACACTGAAGCTTTCTTT,CASSFSGQTNTEAFF,TRBV28,TRBJ1-1,-
TGTGCCAGCAGCTTGGCAGGGTCCGGTGGCTACACCTTC,CASSLAGSGGYTF,TRBV7-2,TRBJ1-2,-
TGTGCCAGCAGTCCGGACAGGGGGAATCAGCCCCAGCATTTT,CASSPDRGNQPQHF,TRBV2,TRBJ1-5,TRBD1
TGTGCCAGCCAAGGGGCAGCGGACGAGCAGTACTTC,CASQGAADEQYF,TRBV25-1,TRBJ2-7,-
TGTGCCAGTAGTACCGGGACAGGACATACAGACGAGCAGTACTTC,CASSTGTGHTDEQYF,TRBV19,TRBJ2-7,TRBD1
TGTGCCAGCAGCCTGAGGACGGGCACTGAAGCTTTCTTT,CASSLRTGTEAFF,TRBV7-6,TRBJ1-1,-
TGTGCCAGCAGCTTCAACAGGGGAGGCAATCAGCCCCAGCATTTT,CASSFNRGGNQPQHF,TRBV7-2,TRBJ1-5,TRBD1
TGTGCCAGCAGTTTACGGGGACTAGTATGGTACGAGCAGTACTTC,CASSLRGLVWYEQYF,TRBV27,TRBJ2-7,TRBD2
TGCGCCAGCAGCTTGGGACAGGGAAGGGGTGAGCAGTTCTTC,CASSLGQGRGEQFF,TRBV5-1,TRBJ2-1,TRBD1
TGTGCCAGCTCTATTGGCACAGCCACCCTACACTACGAGCAGTACTTC,CASSIGTATLHYEQYF,TRBV18,TRBJ2-7,-